Below are 20 T cell receptor beta chains sequenced from a single sample in a study of T cell repertoires in cytomegalovirus infection. TCRdb reprocessed the reads with MiXCR, giving one entry per CDR3 protein. The sample lists about 600,000 distinct CDR3 sequences, 24% occurring once. Sequences were obtained from CD8+ T cells from PBMCs. The receptors were gathered from a human donor in good health (CMV status not recorded). Some clones in this sample may be carry-over from other donors' samples.

The chain couples TRBV7-9 to TRBJ2-5; D ambiguous. V gave up 5 bases and J gave up 0 bases, with 13 bases separating them. This CDR3 is 15 amino acids long. The germline gives CDR1 SEHNR, CDR2 FQNEAQ (reference sequence). The CDR3, as DNA: TGTGCCAGCAGCCCTGACGGAGACTACCAAGAGACCCAGTACTTC. Its translation: CASSPDGDYQETQYF.

This clonotype was recorded a few times. The chain links TRBV5-5 to TRBJ1-5; no reliable D call. There are 13 residues in the CDR3. V was trimmed by 2 bases and J by 6 bases, leaving 9 bases between them. Germline CDR1 SGHKS, CDR2 YYEKEE (reference sequence). The CDR3 sequence: CASSLSSAQPQHF. The DNA for the CDR3 is TGTGCCAGCAGCTTATCAAGCGCTCAGCCCCAGCATTTT.

In its sample, this clonotype was seen a few times. The chain has TRBV18 and TRBJ2-3; 7 positions agree with TRBD2. Germline lookup yields CDR1 KGHSH and CDR2 LQKENI. The CDR3 length is 15 residues. The V segment lost 0 bases and the J segment 3 bases; nucleotides outside the gene matches: 3. This chain's CDR3 is CASSPPAGETDTQYF. CDR3 DNA sequence: TGTGCCAGCTCACCACCGGCGGGGGAGACAGATACGCAGTATTTT. The variable domain in full, completed from reference TRBV18 and TRBJ2-3, reads NAGVMQNPRHLVRRRGQEARLRCSPMKGHSHVYWYRQLPEEGLKFMVYLQKENIIDESGMPKERFSAEFPKEGPSILRIQQVVRGDSAAYFCASSPPAGETDTQYFGPGTRLTVL.

The chain carries TRBV4-1 and TRBJ1-2, with D hard to call. This CDR3 is built from 16 residues. CDR1 is MGHRA, CDR2 YSYEKL, per germline. V was shortened by 1 base and J by 1 base, with 13 bases between the two germline ends. CDR3: CASSQGASGYNYGYTF. CDR3 coding DNA: TGCGCCAGCAGCCAAGGAGCTTCAGGCTATAACTATGGCTACACCTTC.

This chain links TRBV25-1 with TRBJ2-3; D is unresolved. The germline gives CDR1 MGHDK, CDR2 SYGVNS. This CDR3 region has 16 residues. Trimming shortened V by 3 bases and J by 2 bases, and 15 bases separated the two germline ends. CDR3: CASSDEVSPPTDTQYF. Written as DNA, the CDR3 is TGTGCCAGCAGTGATGAAGTTAGTCCGCCCACAGATACGCAGTATTTT.

This chain uses TRBV12-3 or TRBV12-4 with TRBJ2-5, with TRBD1 matching 7 bases. This CDR3 spans 19 amino acids. Trimming took 3 bases from V and 3 from J; bases not matched to a gene: 19. DNA for the CDR3: TGTGCCAGCAGTTTCCTCGGGACAGAAGTTTTTATTGGCGAAGAGACCCAGTACTTC. This translates into CASSFLGTEVFIGEETQYF.

About this clonotype itself: One base away lies a much larger clone, so this may be a sequencing read error. This chain links TRBV7-2 with TRBJ1-2, with D possibly matching TRBD1 (5 bases). The V end lost 0 bases, the J end lost 10 bases, and 18 bases lay between the germline ends. The CDR3 extends over 15 amino acids. Germline V CDR1 and CDR2: SGHTA, FQGNSA. This chain's CDR3 is CASSLAQGSRGDYTF. CDR3 DNA: TGTGCCAGCAGCTTAGCCCAGGGCAGCCGGGGGGACTACACCTTC.

The gene calls are TRBV29-1 and TRBJ2-1; 8 bases fit TRBD1. This CDR3 comprises 18 residues. The germline CDR1 and CDR2 sequences are SQVTM and ANQGSEA. The V gene end was trimmed by 0 bases and the J gene end by 1 base; junction bases not matched to a gene: 11. The CDR3 DNA is TGCAGCGTTGAAGATGAGGATGGGACAGGACATTCCTACAATGAGCAGTTCTTC. This codes for CSVEDEDGTGHSYNEQFF.

This clonotype was picked up many times. CDR3 amino acids: CASSSPRDTIAKNIQYF. The CDR3 coding sequence is TGTGCCAGCAGCTCTCCCCGAGACACGATAGCCAAAAACATTCAGTACTTC. The V gene is TRBV6-6, the J gene TRBJ2-4; D is uncertain. The CDR3 is made up of 17 amino acids. CDR1 and CDR2 from the germline V gene are MNHNY and SVGAGI (reference sequence). V lost 6 bases and J 0 bases, leaving 18 bases between the germline ends.

The chain couples TRBV28 to TRBJ1-4; a possible D gene is TRBD1 (6 bases). CDR1 is MDHEN and CDR2 is SYDVKM in the germline V gene. This CDR3 is built from 14 residues. The CDR3 DNA reads TGTGCTAGCGAGGGGGGGACAACTAATGAAAAACTGTTTTTT. The encoded protein is CASEGGTTNEKLFF.

The genes are TRBV12-3 or TRBV12-4 and TRBJ2-7; D unclear. The CDR3 is 15 amino acids. V lost 3 bases and J lost 0, with 12 bases in between. The CDR3 region is CASSFKDPVSYEQYF. The CDR3, as DNA: TGTGCCAGCAGTTTCAAGGACCCGGTCTCCTACGAGCAGTACTTC.

This clonotype was recorded a few times. The rearrangement links TRBV20-1 to TRBJ2-5, with D perhaps matching TRBD1 (7 bases). The germline CDR1 and CDR2 sequences are DFQATT and SNEGSKA (reference sequence). Trimming removed 5 bases at V and 5 bases at J, with 18 bases between. The CDR3 extends over 14 amino acids. CDR3 protein: CSAWTTGSGETQYF. CDR3 nucleotide sequence: TGCAGTGCTTGGACGACAGGGAGCGGGGAGACCCAGTACTTC.

This clonotype was recorded at least ten times. V gene TRBV7-6 combines with J gene TRBJ2-1; perhaps TRBD2 as D (5 bases). Deletions cut 0 bases from V and 6 bases from J, with 15 bases between. This CDR3 has 16 residues. The germline gives CDR1 SGHVS, CDR2 FNYEAQ. The CDR3: CASSLAEGGPGNEQFF. In DNA, the CDR3 is TGTGCCAGCAGCTTAGCGGAAGGAGGCCCGGGCAATGAGCAGTTCTTC.

This clonotype came up a few times. This chain connects TRBV7-9 to TRBJ2-2; no definite D call. This CDR3 has 17 residues. The germline V gene encodes CDR1 SEHNR and CDR2 FQNEAQ (reference sequence). The V gene lost 3 bases and the J gene lost 0 bases, with 14 bases spanning the gap. The CDR3 loop is CASSLSYSIPNTGELFF. In nucleotides, the CDR3 is TGTGCCAGCAGCTTGTCCTATTCCATCCCGAACACCGGGGAGCTGTTTTTT.

At least ten counts were recorded for this clonotype. This chain joins TRBV6-1 and TRBJ1-1; D gene unclear. The CDR3 loop spans 13 amino acids. With 3 bases removed from V and 1 base from J, the gap between germline ends came to 6 bases. CDR1 and CDR2 from the germline V gene are MNHNS and SASEGT. DNA for the CDR3: TGTGCCAGCAGTGAGTGGTCGAACACTGAAGCTTTCTTT. This codes for CASSEWSNTEAFF.

This clonotype appeared a few times. V gene TRBV2 combines with J gene TRBJ2-7, with D possibly matching TRBD1 (6 bases). Germline values: CDR1 SNHLY, CDR2 FYNNEI. The V and J ends lost 10 bases and 5 bases respectively, with 21 bases between them. The CDR3 runs to 14 residues. The CDR3 DNA sequence: TGTGCCATCGCTGAGGGGGTTCCTTGGAACGAGCAGTACTTC. Translation: CAIAEGVPWNEQYF.

The count of this clonotype is one. Since a much larger clone is just one base distant, this may be a read error. The chain is built from TRBV7-2 and TRBJ1-5, with 8 positions matching TRBD1. The length of the CDR3 is 16 residues. Germline loops: CDR1 SGHTA, CDR2 FQGNSA. With 3 bases clipped from V and 6 bases from J, the junction kept 10 bases outside the gene matches. CDR3 nucleotides: TGTGCCAGCAGCTTTTCCGGGACAGGCGAAGGTCAGCCCCAGCATTTT. Its translation: CASSFSGTGEGQPQHF.

This clonotype was detected a few times. V is TRBV25-1 and J is TRBJ2-3; TRBD1 is a possible D gene (7 bases). V shed 6 bases and J shed 1 base, with 23 bases lying between them. CDR1 MGHDK and CDR2 SYGVNS come from the germline V gene. The CDR3 extends over 18 amino acids. The CDR3 sequence: CASSQGGFGGSGTDTQYF. CDR3 DNA: TGTGCCAGCAGCCAAGGGGGCTTTGGAGGGAGCGGCACAGATACGCAGTATTTT.

V and J are TRBV6-5 and TRBJ2-5; 9 bases are shared with TRBD2. The CDR3 has 13 amino acids. V lost 10 bases to trimming and J lost 5 bases; unmatched junction nucleotides: 8. Germline CDR1 MNHEY, CDR2 SVGAGI. The DNA of the CDR3 is TGTGCCACCTCGGGACTAGCTTTGGAGACCCAGTACTTC. Its protein is CATSGLALETQYF.

The CDR3 DNA reads as TGTGCCAGTAGTATCCAATACACTGAAGCTTTCTTT. It encodes CASSIQYTEAFF. The genes are TRBV19 and TRBJ1-1; the D is unclear. This CDR3 has 12 residues. Between the trimmed V and J ends, which lost 3 bases and 3 bases, there was a span of 5 bases. The germline CDR1 and CDR2 sequences are LNHDA and SQIVND (reference sequence).